Below, 17 T cell receptor beta chains from the same sample are listed, as sequenced in a study of cytomegalovirus exposure and HLA in healthy donors. Primers: 60 Vbeta forward and 13 Jbeta reverse. Data came from immunoSEQ multiplex PCR; TCRdb stores just in-frame clones and leaves some out. The data hold over 70,000 clones, with around 80% observed a single time. Input material: PBMCs. All receptors derive from a man aged 50 to 59 in good health and CMV-seropositive.

The chain couples TRBV7-9 to TRBJ2-2; unclear D gene. This CDR3 comprises 15 residues. Trimming shortened V by 4 bases and J by 1 base, and 10 bases separated the two germline ends. The germline V gene has CDR1 SEHNR and CDR2 FQNEAQ (reference sequence). The CDR3 nucleotides read TGTGCCAGCAGCTCGAGAGTAATGAACACCGGGGAGCTGTTTTTT. Its protein is CASSSRVMNTGELFF.

The rearrangement joins TRBV5-4 to TRBJ1-1, with D possibly being TRBD1 (5 bases). The V gene lost 1 base and the J gene lost 3 bases, with 10 bases spanning the gap. The CDR3 is made up of 14 amino acids. Looked up from germline, CDR1 is SGHNT and CDR2 is YYREEE (reference sequence). This CDR3 is CASSLSGAHTEAFF. CDR3 in DNA: TGTGCCAGCAGCTTGTCTGGGGCTCACACTGAAGCTTTCTTT.

This sequence joins TRBV7-7 and TRBJ2-3; TRBD2 aligns across 9 bases. V was pared by 5 bases and J by 1 base, with 4 bases of the junction left unmatched. The CDR3 has 15 residues. Germline loops: CDR1 SSHAT, CDR2 FNYEAQ (reference sequence). CDR3 DNA sequence: TGTGCCAGCAGCCTGACTAGCGGTGGCACAGATACGCAGTATTTT. This sequence encodes CASSLTSGGTDTQYF.

This clone was detected once. This chain links TRBV19 with TRBJ1-5, with D maybe TRBD1 (5 bases). This CDR3 is built from 14 residues. The germline V and J ends were trimmed by 5 bases and 9 bases, with 17 bases remaining between them. Germline lookup yields CDR1 LNHDA and CDR2 SQIVND (reference sequence). The CDR3 region has the DNA TGTGCCAGTAGTTCCAACGGGGGTCGAGGGCCCCAGCATTTT. Amino acid sequence: CASSSNGGRGPQHF. Filled out from reference TRBV19 and TRBJ1-5, the complete variable domain reads DGGITQSPKYLFRKEGQNVTLSCEQNLNHDAMYWYRQDPGQGLRLIYYSQIVNDFQKGDIAEGYSVSREKKESFPLTVTSAQKNPTAFYLCASSSNGGRGPQHFGDGTRLSIL.

The J gene is TRBJ2-1, the V gene TRBV7-2, with TRBD2 identical over 9 bases. CDR1 and CDR2 (germline): SGHTA, FQGNSA. The CDR3 spans 16 residues. Trimming at V came to 7 bases and at J to 0 bases, leaving 7 bases not matched to a gene. CDR3 DNA sequence: TGTGCCAGCACCTCAAGCGGGAGGCACTCCTACAATGAGCAGTTCTTC. It yields the protein CASTSSGRHSYNEQFF.

V usage is TRBV2 and J usage is TRBJ2-3; tentatively, D is TRBD2 (7 bases). Germline CDR1 and CDR2: SNHLY and FYNNEI. This CDR3 is built from 16 residues. Trimming removed 6 bases at V and 5 bases at J, with 21 bases between. The CDR3 loop is CASSPGVLGGGDTQYF. The CDR3 DNA is TGTGCCAGCAGCCCGGGGGTCCTAGGGGGGGGAGATACGCAGTATTTT.

There are a few counts of this clone. The chain couples TRBV28 to TRBJ2-7; 9 nucleotides line up with TRBD2. The germline CDR1 and CDR2 sequences are MDHEN and SYDVKM. The CDR3 is made up of 14 amino acids. V shed 5 bases, J shed 3 bases, and the junction held 5 bases outside the gene matches. CDR3 protein: CASSISGRSYEQYF. CDR3 DNA: TGTGCCAGCAGTATCAGCGGGAGGAGCTACGAGCAGTACTTC.

The chain recombines TRBV2 with TRBJ1-4; TRBD1 aligns across 7 bases. Germline V gene lookup returns CDR1 SNHLY and CDR2 FYNNEI. Trimming cost V 4 bases and J 0 bases; bases outside gene matches: 5. The CDR3 consists of 16 residues. The CDR3 bases are TGTGCCAGCAGTGGGGACAGCCCCGCAACTAATGAAAAACTGTTTTTT. Translated: CASSGDSPATNEKLFF. Combining the CDR3 with reference TRBV2 and TRBJ1-4 gives the whole variable domain EPEVTQTPSHQVTQMGQEVILRCVPISNHLYFYWYRQILGQKVEFLVSFYNNEISEKSEIFDDQFSVERPDGSNFTLKIRSTKLEDSAMYFCASSGDSPATNEKLFFGSGTQLSVL.

CDR3 residues: CASSYSVGEAYNEQFF. The CDR3 DNA reads TGTGCCAGCAGTTACTCTGTGGGAGAAGCCTACAATGAGCAGTTCTTC. The genes are TRBV6-5 and TRBJ2-1; TRBD2 might be the D (5 bases). The CDR3 is 16 residues long. Germline V gene data show CDR1 as MNHEY and CDR2 as SVGAGI. Trimming pared 0 bases from V and 2 bases from J, leaving 11 bases between.

The CDR3 sequence is CASSQGQGIQPQHF. The CDR3 coding sequence is TGTGCCAGCAGCCAGGGACAGGGGATTCAGCCCCAGCATTTT. V and J are TRBV6-5 and TRBJ1-5; 10 nucleotides line up with TRBD1. The V gene's germline CDR1 is MNHEY and CDR2 SVGAGI. Trimming took 6 bases from V and 6 from J; bases not matched to a gene: 5. CDR3 size: 14 residues.

For the CDR3, the DNA is TGTGCCAGTAGTAACAGGGCGACCTACGAGCAGTACTTC. This sequence encodes CASSNRATYEQYF. The V call is TRBV19, the J call TRBJ2-7, with D tentatively TRBD1 (6 bases). The V gene's germline CDR1 is LNHDA and CDR2 SQIVND (reference sequence). Deletions cut 4 bases from V and 2 bases from J, with 9 bases between. There are 13 residues in the CDR3.

This chain links TRBV30 with TRBJ1-1; D is possibly TRBD1 (5 bases). The CDR3 loop spans 11 amino acids. Between the trimmed V and J ends, which lost 2 bases and 8 bases, there was a span of 9 bases. CDR1 is GTSNPN, CDR2 SVGIG, per germline (reference sequence). For the CDR3, the DNA is TGTGCCTGGAGTTCCCCAGGGGAAGCTTTCTTT. It yields the protein CAWSSPGEAFF.

Notes on this clone: The junction shows a germline mismatch at one end, possibly a read error. The chain is built from TRBV7-7 and TRBJ2-2; 9 bases match TRBD2. The CDR3 has 15 amino acids. Germline CDR1 and CDR2: SSHAT and FNYEAQ (reference sequence). The CDR3 DNA reads as TGTGCTAGCAGCCAACTACTAGCGGGCACCGGGGAGCTGTTTTTT. It encodes CASSQLLAGTGELFF.

This sequence joins TRBV2 and TRBJ2-2; the D gene is possibly TRBD2 (6 bases). Germline V gives CDR1 SNHLY, CDR2 FYNNEI. V was pared by 8 bases and J by 5 bases, with 12 bases between. CDR3 length: 13 amino acids. The CDR3 nucleotides are TGTGCCAGCTCCGGGACTTTTACCGGGGAGCTGTTTTTT. It is translated as CASSGTFTGELFF.

In its sample, this clone was seen once. This chain connects TRBV5-6 to TRBJ1-5, with D unclear. V was shortened by 1 base and J by 7 bases, with 6 bases between the two germline ends. The CDR3 covers 12 residues. Germline CDR1 reads SGHDT; CDR2 reads YYEEEE. The CDR3 nucleotides read TGTGCCAGCAGCTTGTCGGGGCAGCCCCAGCATTTT. Its translation is CASSLSGQPQHF.

The V and J genes are TRBV7-8 and TRBJ2-7; 12 nucleotides line up with TRBD2. The CDR3 contains 15 residues. Germline V gene sequence: CDR1 SGHVS, CDR2 FQNEAQ. V dropped 5 bases and J dropped 2; count of bases not matched to a gene: 4. CDR3 sequence reads: CASSARTSGAYEQYF. The CDR3 nucleotides are TGTGCCAGCAGCGCCCGGACTAGCGGGGCCTACGAGCAGTACTTC.

This clone has just a few counts. The chain is built from TRBV7-6 and TRBJ2-5; 7 bases fit TRBD2. V lost 2 bases and J lost 7; bases outside the gene matches: 13. The CDR3 spans 16 residues. From germline, CDR1 is SGHVS and CDR2 FNYEAQ. In DNA form, the CDR3 reads TGTGCCAGCAGCTTAATTAGCGGGCTCTCCATGGGGACCCAGTACTTC. Protein product: CASSLISGLSMGTQYF.